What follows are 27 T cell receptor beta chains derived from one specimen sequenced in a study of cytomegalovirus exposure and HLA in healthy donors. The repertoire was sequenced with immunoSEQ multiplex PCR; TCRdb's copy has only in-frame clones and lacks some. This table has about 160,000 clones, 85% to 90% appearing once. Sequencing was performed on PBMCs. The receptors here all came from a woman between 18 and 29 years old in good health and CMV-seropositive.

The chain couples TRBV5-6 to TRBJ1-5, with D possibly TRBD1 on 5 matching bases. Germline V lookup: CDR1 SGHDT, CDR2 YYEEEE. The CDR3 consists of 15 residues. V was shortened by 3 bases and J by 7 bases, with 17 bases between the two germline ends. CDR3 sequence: CASSSAGRPGQPQHF. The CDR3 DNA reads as TGTGCCAGCAGCTCCGCGGGACGGCCGGGCCAGCCCCAGCATTTT.

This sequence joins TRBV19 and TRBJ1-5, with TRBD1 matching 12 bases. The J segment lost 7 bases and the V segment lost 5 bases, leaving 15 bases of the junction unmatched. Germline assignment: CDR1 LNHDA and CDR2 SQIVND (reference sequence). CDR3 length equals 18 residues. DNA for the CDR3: TGTGCCAGTAGTCCCATCCCCGCCGGGACAGGGGGCAGGCAGCCCCAGCATTTT. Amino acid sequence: CASSPIPAGTGGRQPQHF.

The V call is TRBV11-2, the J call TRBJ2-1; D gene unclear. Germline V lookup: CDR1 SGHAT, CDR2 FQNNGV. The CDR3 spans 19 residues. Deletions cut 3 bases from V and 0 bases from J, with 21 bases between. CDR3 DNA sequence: TGTGCCAGCAGCTTGAGCGCCACGAAGCGAGGAAGCTCCTACAATGAGCAGTTCTTC. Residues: CASSLSATKRGSSYNEQFF.

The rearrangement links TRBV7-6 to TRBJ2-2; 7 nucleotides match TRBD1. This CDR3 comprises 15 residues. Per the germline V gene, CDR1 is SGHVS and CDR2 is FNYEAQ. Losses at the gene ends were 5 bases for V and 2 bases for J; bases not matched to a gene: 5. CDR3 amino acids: CASSPAGGNTGELFF. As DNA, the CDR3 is TGTGCCAGCAGCCCGGCAGGGGGAAACACCGGGGAGCTGTTTTTT.

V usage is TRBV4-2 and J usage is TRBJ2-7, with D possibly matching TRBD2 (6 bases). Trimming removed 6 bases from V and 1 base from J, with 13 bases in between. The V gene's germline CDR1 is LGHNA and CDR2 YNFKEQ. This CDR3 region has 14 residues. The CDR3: CASSRPGVSYEQYF. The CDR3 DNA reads TGTGCCAGCAGTCGACCGGGAGTATCCTACGAGCAGTACTTC.

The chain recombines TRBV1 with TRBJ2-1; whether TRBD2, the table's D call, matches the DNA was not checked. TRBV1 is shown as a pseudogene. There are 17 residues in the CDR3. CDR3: CTSSQDLVWLTEYEQFF. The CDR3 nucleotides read TGCACCAGCAGCCAAGATCTAGTGTGGCTAACCGAGTATGAGCAGTTCTTC.

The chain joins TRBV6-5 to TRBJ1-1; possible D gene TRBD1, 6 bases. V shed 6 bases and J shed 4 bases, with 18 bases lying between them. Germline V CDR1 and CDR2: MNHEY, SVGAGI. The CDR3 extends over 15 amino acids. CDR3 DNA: TGTGCCAGCAGGTCCCTGTGGGGGCTTAGCACTGAAGCTTTCTTT. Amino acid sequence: CASRSLWGLSTEAFF.

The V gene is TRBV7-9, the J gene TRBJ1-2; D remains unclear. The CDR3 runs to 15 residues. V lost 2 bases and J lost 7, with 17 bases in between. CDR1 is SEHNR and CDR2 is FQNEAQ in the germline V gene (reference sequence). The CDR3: CASSLLGRSVAGYTF. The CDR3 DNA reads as TGTGCCAGCAGCTTACTGGGGAGGAGTGTGGCTGGCTACACCTTC.

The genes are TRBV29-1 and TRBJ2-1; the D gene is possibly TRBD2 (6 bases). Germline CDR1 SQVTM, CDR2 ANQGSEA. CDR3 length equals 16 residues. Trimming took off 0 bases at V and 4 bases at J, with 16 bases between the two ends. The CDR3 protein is CSVEDRGTSLYNEQFF. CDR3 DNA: TGCAGCGTTGAAGATCGGGGGACCTCGTTATACAATGAGCAGTTCTTC.

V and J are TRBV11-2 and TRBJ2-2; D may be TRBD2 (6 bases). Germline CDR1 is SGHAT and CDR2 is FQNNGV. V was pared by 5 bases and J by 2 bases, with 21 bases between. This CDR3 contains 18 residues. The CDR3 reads CASSPRTGEGGNTGELFF. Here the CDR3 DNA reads TGTGCCAGCAGCCCCCGAACGGGAGAGGGCGGAAACACCGGGGAGCTGTTTTTT.

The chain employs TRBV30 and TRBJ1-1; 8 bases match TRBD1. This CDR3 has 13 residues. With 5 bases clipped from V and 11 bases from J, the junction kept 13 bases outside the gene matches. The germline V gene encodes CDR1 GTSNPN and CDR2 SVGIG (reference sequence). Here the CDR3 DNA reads TGTGCCTGGGCGGACAGGGAGGGTTCGGTGGCTTTCTTT. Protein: CAWADREGSVAFF. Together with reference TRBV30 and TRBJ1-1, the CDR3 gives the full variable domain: SQTIHQWPATLVQPVGSPLSLECTVEGTSNPNLYWYRQAAGRGLQLLFYSVGIGQISSEVPQNLSASRPQDRQFILSSKKLLLSDSGFYLCAWADREGSVAFFGQGTRLTVV.

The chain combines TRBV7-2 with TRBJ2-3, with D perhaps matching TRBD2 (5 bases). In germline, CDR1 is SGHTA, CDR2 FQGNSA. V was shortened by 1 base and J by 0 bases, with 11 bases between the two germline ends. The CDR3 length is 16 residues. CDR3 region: CASSLVGSGSTDTQYF. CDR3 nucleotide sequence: TGTGCCAGCAGCTTAGTGGGGAGCGGAAGCACAGATACGCAGTATTTT.

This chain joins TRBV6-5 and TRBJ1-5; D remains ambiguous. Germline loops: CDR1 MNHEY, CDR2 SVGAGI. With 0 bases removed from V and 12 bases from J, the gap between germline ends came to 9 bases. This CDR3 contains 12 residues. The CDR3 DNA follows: TGTGCCAGCAGTTACTCCGGTGGGCTCCAGCATTTT. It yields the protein CASSYSGGLQHF.

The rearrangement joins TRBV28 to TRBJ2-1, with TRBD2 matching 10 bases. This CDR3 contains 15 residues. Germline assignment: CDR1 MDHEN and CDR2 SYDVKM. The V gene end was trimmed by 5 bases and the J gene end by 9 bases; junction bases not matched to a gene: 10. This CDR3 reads CASSETAGGRSEQFF. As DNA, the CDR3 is TGTGCCAGCAGTGAGACAGCGGGAGGGCGCAGTGAGCAGTTCTTC.

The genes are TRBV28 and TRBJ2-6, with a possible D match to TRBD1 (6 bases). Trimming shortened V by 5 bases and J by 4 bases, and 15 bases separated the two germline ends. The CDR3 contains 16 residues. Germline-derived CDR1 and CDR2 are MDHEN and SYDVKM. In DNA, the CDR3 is TGTGCCAGCAGTCAGACCACAGGGTCCGGGGCCAACGTCCTGACTTTC. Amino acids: CASSQTTGSGANVLTF.

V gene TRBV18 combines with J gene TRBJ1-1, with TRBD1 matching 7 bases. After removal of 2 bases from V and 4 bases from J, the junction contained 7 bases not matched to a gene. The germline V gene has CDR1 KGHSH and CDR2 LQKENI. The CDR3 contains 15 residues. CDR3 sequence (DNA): TGTGCCAGCTCACCAAGACAGGGCGGAGGCACTGAAGCTTTCTTT. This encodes CASSPRQGGGTEAFF.

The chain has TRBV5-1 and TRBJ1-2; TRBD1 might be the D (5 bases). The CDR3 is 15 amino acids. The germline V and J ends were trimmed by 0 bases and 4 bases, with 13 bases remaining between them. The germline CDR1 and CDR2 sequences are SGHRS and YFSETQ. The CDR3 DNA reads TGCGCCAGCAGCTTGGGCGGGGATGGGGGCTATGGCTACACCTTC. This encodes CASSLGGDGGYGYTF. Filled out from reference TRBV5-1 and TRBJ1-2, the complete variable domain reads KAGVTQTPRYLIKTRGQQVTLSCSPISGHRSVSWYQQTPGQGLQFLFEYFSETQRNKGNFPGRFSGRQFSNSRSEMNVSTLELGDSALYLCASSLGGDGGYGYTFGSGTRLTVV.

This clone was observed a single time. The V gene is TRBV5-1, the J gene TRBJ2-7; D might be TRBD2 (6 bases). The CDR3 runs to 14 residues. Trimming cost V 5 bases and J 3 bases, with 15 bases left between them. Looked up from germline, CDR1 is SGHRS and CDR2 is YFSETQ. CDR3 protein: CASSPTGLNYEQYF. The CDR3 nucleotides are TGCGCCAGCAGTCCGACGGGACTTAACTACGAGCAGTACTTC.

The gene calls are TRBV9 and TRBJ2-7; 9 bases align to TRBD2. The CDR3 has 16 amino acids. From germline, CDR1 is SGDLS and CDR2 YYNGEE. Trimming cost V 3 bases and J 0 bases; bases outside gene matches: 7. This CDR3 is CASSARYSGSSYEQYF. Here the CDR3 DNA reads TGTGCCAGCAGCGCCCGTTATAGCGGGAGCTCCTACGAGCAGTACTTC.

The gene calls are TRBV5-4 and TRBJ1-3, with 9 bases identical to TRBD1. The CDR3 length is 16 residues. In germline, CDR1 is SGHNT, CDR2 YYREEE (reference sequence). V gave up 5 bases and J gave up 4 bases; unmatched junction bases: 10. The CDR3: CASSYGQGMSGNTIYF. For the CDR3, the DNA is TGTGCCAGCAGTTACGGACAGGGGATGTCAGGAAACACCATATATTTT.

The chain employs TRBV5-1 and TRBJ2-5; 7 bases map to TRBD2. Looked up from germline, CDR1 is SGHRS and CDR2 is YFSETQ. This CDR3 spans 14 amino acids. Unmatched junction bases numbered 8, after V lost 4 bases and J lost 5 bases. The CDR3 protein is CASSPASGGETQYF. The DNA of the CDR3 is TGCGCCAGCAGCCCCGCTAGCGGAGGGGAGACCCAGTACTTC.

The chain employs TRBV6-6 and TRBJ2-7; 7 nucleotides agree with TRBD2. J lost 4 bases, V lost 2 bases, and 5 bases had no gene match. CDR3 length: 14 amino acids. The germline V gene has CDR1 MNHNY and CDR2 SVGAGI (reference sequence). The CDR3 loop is CASSYKGGSYEQYF. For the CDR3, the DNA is TGTGCCAGCAGTTACAAGGGCGGGAGTTACGAGCAGTACTTC.

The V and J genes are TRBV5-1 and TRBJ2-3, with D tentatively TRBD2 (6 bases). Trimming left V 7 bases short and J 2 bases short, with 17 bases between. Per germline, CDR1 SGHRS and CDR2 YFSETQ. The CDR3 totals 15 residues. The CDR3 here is CASSLGRDFTDTQYF. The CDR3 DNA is TGCGCCAGCTCCTTAGGGCGGGACTTCACAGATACGCAGTATTTT.

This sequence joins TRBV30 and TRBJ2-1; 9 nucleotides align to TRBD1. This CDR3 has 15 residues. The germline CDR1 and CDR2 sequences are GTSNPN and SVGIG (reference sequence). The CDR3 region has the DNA TGTGCATCGACCCGAGACAGGGGGAAGACCAATGAGCAGTTCTTC. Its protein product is CASTRDRGKTNEQFF.

The DNA for the CDR3 is TGTGCCAGCAGAGTACCACAGAGTAGCGGGAACAATGAGCAGTTCTTC. Protein: CASRVPQSSGNNEQFF. The V and J genes are TRBV7-9 and TRBJ2-1; 8 bases line up with TRBD2. The V gene end was trimmed by 6 bases and the J gene end by 5 bases; junction bases not matched to a gene: 12. This CDR3 contains 16 residues. The germline CDR1 and CDR2 sequences are SEHNR and FQNEAQ (reference sequence).

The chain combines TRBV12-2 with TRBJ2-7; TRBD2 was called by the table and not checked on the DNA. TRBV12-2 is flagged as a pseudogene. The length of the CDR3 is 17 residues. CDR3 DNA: TGTGCAAGTCGCTTAAAATTTAAGCGCGGGAGTACCTACGAGCAGTACTTC. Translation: CASRLKFKRGSTYEQYF.

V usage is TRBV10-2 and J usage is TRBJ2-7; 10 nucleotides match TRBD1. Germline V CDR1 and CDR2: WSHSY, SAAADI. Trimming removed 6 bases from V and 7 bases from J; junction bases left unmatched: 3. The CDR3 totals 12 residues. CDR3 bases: TGCGCCAGCAGGACAGGGGGCGAAGAGCAGTACTTC. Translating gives CASRTGGEEQYF.